Presented here are 15 T cell receptor beta chains from one specimen sequenced in a study of blood T cell repertoires in COVID-19. Using immunoSEQ multiplex PCR, the repertoire was profiled, and TCRdb retains in-frame clones only, with some absent. The table has 120,000 or so clones, over 75% seen once. Sequencing was performed on peripheral blood. The receptors were sampled from a man over 45 with acute or convalescent COVID-19.

In its sample, this clone was seen once. The genes are TRBV7-2 and TRBJ2-7; maybe TRBD2 (6 bases). The V and J ends lost 5 bases and 5 bases respectively, with 13 bases between them. The CDR3 totals 13 residues. Germline values: CDR1 SGHTA, CDR2 FQGNSA. DNA for the CDR3: TGTGCCAGCAGCCCCCGGACTAACAACGAGCAGTACTTC. Protein product: CASSPRTNNEQYF.

The sample holds one count of this clone. This rearrangement joins TRBV5-1 to TRBJ2-3, with 9 bases identical to TRBD1. Per germline, CDR1 SGHRS and CDR2 YFSETQ. Trimming removed 8 bases from V and 3 bases from J; junction bases left unmatched: 7. The CDR3 spans 14 residues. The CDR3 DNA follows: TGCGCCAGTACGCGGGACAGGGCTACAGATACGCAGTATTTT. It translates to CASTRDRATDTQYF. Based on the CDR3 plus reference TRBV5-1 and TRBJ2-3, the full variable domain is KAGVTQTPRYLIKTRGQQVTLSCSPISGHRSVSWYQQTPGQGLQFLFEYFSETQRNKGNFPGRFSGRQFSNSRSEMNVSTLELGDSALYLCASTRDRATDTQYFGPGTRLTVL.

This clone was seen a few times. This chain joins TRBV6-5 and TRBJ1-6; D is possibly TRBD1 (5 bases). Germline CDR1 reads MNHEY; CDR2 reads SVGAGI. CDR3 length equals 15 residues. V lost 7 bases, J lost 7 bases, and 17 bases lay in between. DNA of the CDR3: TGTGCCAGCATACCGTACCAGGGTGAAAATTCACCCCTCCACTTT. Translating it yields CASIPYQGENSPLHF.

This clone came up a few times. The rearrangement uses TRBV6-1 and TRBJ2-6; 9 bases agree with TRBD1. The junction had 7 bases not matched to a gene; V was cut back by 4 bases and J by 3 bases. Germline values: CDR1 MNHNS, CDR2 SASEGT. The CDR3 covers 17 residues. CDR3 sequence (DNA): TGTGCCAGCAGTGTCGGGACAGGGTATCGTGGGGCCAACGTCCTGACTTTC. It yields the protein CASSVGTGYRGANVLTF.

The rearrangement uses TRBV3-1 (or the pseudogene TRBV3-2) and TRBJ2-7, with TRBD1 identical over 7 bases. V lost 2 bases and J lost 2; bases outside the gene matches: 0. Per germline, CDR1 LGHDT and CDR2 YNNKEL (reference sequence). This CDR3 spans 13 amino acids. In DNA, the CDR3 is TGTGCCAGCAGCCAAACAGGGGCCTACGAGCAGTACTTC. It translates to CASSQTGAYEQYF.

This chain uses TRBV11-3 with TRBJ2-7, with D perhaps matching TRBD1 (6 bases). V lost 5 bases and J 2 bases, leaving 16 bases between the germline ends. This CDR3 is 15 amino acids long. CDR1 and CDR2 (germline): SGHNT, YENEEA. This chain's CDR3 is CASSLHHNRAYEQYF. Here the CDR3 DNA reads TGTGCCAGCAGCCTCCATCACAACAGGGCCTACGAGCAGTACTTC.

This chain links TRBV18 with TRBJ2-6, with a tentative D call TRBD1 (6 bases). Germline V gives CDR1 KGHSH, CDR2 LQKENI. Trimming left V 0 bases short and J 2 bases short, with 8 bases between. This CDR3 contains 16 residues. In DNA form, the CDR3 reads TGTGCCAGCTCACCACCAAGGGGGACTGGGGCCAACGTCCTGACTTTC. This gives the protein CASSPPRGTGANVLTF.

The V and J genes are TRBV9 and TRBJ2-7; 10 nucleotides align to TRBD2. The CDR3 extends over 17 amino acids. The V and J ends lost 0 bases and 6 bases, in that order; junction bases with no gene match: 12. Looked up from germline, CDR1 is SGDLS and CDR2 is YYNGEE. CDR3 DNA sequence: TGTGCCAGCAGCGTAGAAATGCTAGCGGGAGTGGGGCGCGAGCAGTACTTC. Translation gives CASSVEMLAGVGREQYF.

The rearrangement joins TRBV5-4 to TRBJ2-3; TRBD2 matches at 9 bases. V lost 4 bases, J lost 4 bases, and 10 bases stayed unmatched. The CDR3 totals 16 residues. CDR1 SGHNT and CDR2 YYREEE come from the germline V gene (reference sequence). CDR3 in DNA: TGTGCCAGCAGCCAGCCACCGGGACTAGCTCCAGATACGCAGTATTTT. This gives the protein CASSQPPGLAPDTQYF.

In its sample, this clone was seen many times. The V gene is TRBV11-3, the J gene TRBJ2-2; TRBD2 might be the D (6 bases). The V and J ends lost 4 bases and 6 bases respectively, with 12 bases between them. The CDR3 has 14 residues. Per germline, CDR1 SGHNT and CDR2 YENEEA. The CDR3 sequence is CASSSPPGAGELFF. The CDR3 nucleotides read TGTGCCAGCAGCTCCCCCCCGGGAGCCGGGGAGCTGTTTTTT.

This chain joins TRBV10-3 and TRBJ2-5; 9 nucleotides line up with TRBD1. The V segment lost 6 bases and the J segment 3 bases; nucleotides outside the gene matches: 8. Germline V gene sequence: CDR1 ENHRY, CDR2 SYGVKD. The CDR3 extends over 15 amino acids. The CDR3 DNA follows: TGTGCCATCAGCAAGACAGGGGGGCAGGAAGAGACCCAGTACTTC. Translating it yields CAISKTGGQEETQYF.

The V call is TRBV5-5, the J call TRBJ2-4; 10 nucleotides align to TRBD1. This CDR3 contains 17 residues. V dropped 0 bases and J dropped 4; count of bases not matched to a gene: 7. CDR1 SGHKS and CDR2 YYEKEE come from the germline V gene (reference sequence). The CDR3 protein is CASSLAVWGQGKNIQYF. The CDR3 DNA reads as TGTGCCAGCAGCTTGGCGGTGTGGGGACAGGGGAAAAACATTCAGTACTTC.

The rearrangement links TRBV5-1 to TRBJ1-3; D gene ambiguous. The CDR3 is made up of 15 amino acids. With 4 bases removed from V and 3 bases from J, the gap between germline ends came to 14 bases. Per germline, CDR1 SGHRS and CDR2 YFSETQ. CDR3 protein: CASSPVLGSGNTIYF. CDR3 sequence (DNA): TGCGCCAGCAGCCCGGTACTGGGCAGTGGAAACACCATATATTTT.

The chain couples TRBV7-6 to TRBJ2-5, with 10 bases fitting TRBD2. The ends lost 7 bases at V and 2 bases at J; junction bases unmatched: 7. CDR3 length equals 15 residues. Germline lookup yields CDR1 SGHVS and CDR2 FNYEAQ. This CDR3 is CASMGGLALQETQYF. CDR3 bases: TGTGCCAGCATGGGGGGACTAGCGCTTCAAGAGACCCAGTACTTC.

As regards this clone: Other DNA sequences of this sample code for an identical CDR3. This CDR3 is CASSLRANTGELFF. DNA of the CDR3: TGTGCCAGCAGCTTGCGAGCGAACACCGGGGAGCTGTTTTTT. The chain uses TRBV7-9 and TRBJ2-2; no definite D call. The V and J ends lost 3 bases and 0 bases respectively, with 5 bases between them. CDR3 length: 14 amino acids. Germline CDR1 is SEHNR and CDR2 is FQNEAQ (reference sequence).